This TCR beta chain came from a study of shared clonotypes between healthy human individuals (dated by TCRdb to the early 2020s). A note on the overall study: The cohort included three men and a couple of women between 18 and 49 years of age. Blood TCR repertoires of roughly five healthy adults were deeply sequenced to estimate repertoire size and the extent of clonotype sharing between individuals. For each donor, CD4 naive and CD4 memory were each run on three plates, CD8 naive on two plates, and CD8 memory on one plate. Leukapheresis yielded between about 0.94 and 10 billion PBMCs per donor. To increase sequencing depth and limit assay-specific biases, TCR repertoire library preparation and sequencing were carried out by different laboratories using diverse techniques. Here is what the overall study found, with its caveats: Larger estimated clonotype richness was generally found for naive subsets than for memory subsets. Pairwise subsampling led to the expectation that sequencing depth would affect the degree of clonotype sharing among donors. Clonotypes shared by all four sorted-subset donors showed higher generation probabilities than non-shared clonotypes. Sampling was restricted to blood, and TCR repertoires in tissues likely differ from the TCR repertoires found in blood. When several donors were compared, the shared fraction of clonotypes was around 4.6% for naive CD4, less than 4% for naive CD8, about 2.4% for memory CD4, and 0.4% for memory CD8. Because the study included only a small number of donors, the genetic and exposure-history diversity represented was limited. Incomplete sequencing was indicated by rarefaction of sorted-subset datasets, despite the large sequencing depth.

CDR3 length: 12 amino acids, cysteine to phenylalanine. Left in the record is the CDR3 DNA by itself, 36 bases read in frame from the first base. The germline V gene encodes CDR1 MDHEN and CDR2 SYDVKM. V is pared back by 6 bases and J by 5 bases, with 8 bases lying between the germline termini. For this clone: Its antigen is currently not known. Per-nucleotide qualities are absent, and no much larger clonotype sits a single base away.

Healthy HIV-negative adults with no recently reported acute infections or vaccinations were included as donors. All donors were Caucasian adults living in Nashville, Tennessee, USA. CD4+ T cells were enriched by magnetic negative selection, after which naive cells were positively selected on CD45RA and the negative fraction was taken as the memory subset. Blood was obtained by leukapheresis, after which PBMCs were separated by Ficoll-Histopaque density gradient centrifugation and cryopreserved in liquid nitrogen vapor phase. Analytical flow cytometry was used to check the purity and quantity of each magnetically sorted T cell population. From each sorted fraction, genomic DNA was isolated and quantified by UV absorbance on a Nanodrop 2000c. TCR CDR3 regions were amplified from genomic DNA by multiplex PCR using the deep immunoSEQ assay. Extracted genomic DNA from each cell subset was spread evenly across all wells of several immunoSEQ 96-well plates, with each plate serving as a replicate. For sorted subsets, around 200 ng genomic DNA, equal to 30,000 or so T cell genomes, was loaded into each replicate PCR. Purified libraries were quantified with a Qubit 3.0 fluorometer, sized on a Bioanalyzer 2100, and re-quantified with the KAPA Library Quantification kit. Each immunoSEQ 96-well plate was sequenced on its own single-read 150-cycle Illumina NextSeq 550 flow cell. On the authors' methods: Because the immunoSEQ output included only junctional sequences and no quality scores, the filtering could not be the same as the filtering used for full-length reads. To assign V/J genes and CDR3, sequences were annotated against IMGT germline references using PyIR, a Python wrapper for IgBLAST v1.9. Reads were filtered out if the reads had weak V/J assignments (E-value above 1e-6), no CDR3, stop codons, out-of-frame junctions, or ambiguous translated residues. V3J clonotypes were defined as sequences sharing an identical inferred V gene, J gene, and CDR3 amino acid sequence. The percentage overlap between two repertoires was calculated by dividing the number of shared unique clonotypes by the size of the smaller repertoire. Richness of each repertoire was evaluated using RTK rarefaction, the Chao1 estimator, and Recon v2.1 estimates of unobserved clonotypes. Generation probabilities for all TCRbeta clonotypes obtained by the gDNA method from four donors were computed using OLGA. The clones in this table, taken by TCRdb from immuneACCESS, are in-frame only. Not every clone is retained; where verified, under half of the shortfall comes from an unresolved V gene, and the cause of the rest is unknown. That table supplies the V and J calls and clone size; D and trimming were determined from the DNA. The sample data list 2,500,000 or so clones, and 80% to 95% of these were observed just once. The top ten hold about 0.38% of the sample.

Material for sequencing was naive CD4+ T cells from PBMCs. The cell subset or site label here, explained by the study, means: CD45RA+ positively selected. The chain joins TRBV28 to TRBJ1-5; the D gene assignment is ambiguous. The receptor was isolated from a man younger than 30 in good health. Some clones in this sample may be carry-over from other donors' samples. The CDR3: CASRLLYQPQHF. In nucleotides, the sequence is TGTGCCAGCAGACTCCTCTATCAGCCCCAGCATTTT.